This T cell receptor beta chain is from a study of T cell responses to AZD1222 COVID-19 vaccine. V shed 7 bases, J shed 0 bases, and the junction held 6 bases outside the gene matches. In germline, CDR1 is LNHDA, CDR2 SQIVND (reference sequence). The CDR3 sequence is 14 residues long. Using immunoSEQ multiplex PCR, the repertoire was profiled, and TCRdb retains in-frame clones only, with some absent. The sample has 89,000 or so clones; about nine tenths are singletons. Within the sample, this clone is medium-sized. This clonotype originated in an adult who received the AZD1222 COVID-19 vaccine. The chain carries TRBV19 and TRBJ2-7, with TRBD2 identical over 7 bases. Sequenced here: peripheral blood, sampled 28 days after the second AZD1222 dose. The chain's CDR3 is CASKYTSASYEQYF. The CDR3 DNA follows: TGTGCCAGTAAATACACTAGCGCCTCCTACGAGCAGTACTTC.